The 17 T cell receptor beta chains below all came from one sample that was sequenced in a study of CD4 and CD8 cells across lung adenocarcinoma regions. MiXCR, run by TCRdb on the PCR reads, gives a single entry per CDR3 protein. This sample carries some 9,700 distinct CDR3 sequences, around half of them seen once, and the ten largest clones take roughly 43%. The sequencing sample was made of CD8+ T cells from the margin of a lung tumor. The receptors were sampled from a female donor with lung adenocarcinoma. The CD4 and CD8 labels of this study may be unreliable.

The chain uses TRBV6-1 and TRBJ2-7, with D tentatively TRBD1 or TRBD2 (6 bases each). The germline CDR1 and CDR2 sequences are MNHNS and SASEGT. This CDR3 is 14 amino acids long. Trimming pared 1 base from V and 6 bases from J, leaving 13 bases between. The CDR3 loop is CASSEDPGATEQYF. The CDR3 nucleotides read TGTGCCAGCAGTGAAGACCCGGGGGCAACCGAGCAGTACTTC.

The CDR3, as DNA: TGTGCCAGCAGCTTAGATCTTTGGCAGGAGACCGGTGGCTACACCTTC. Its translation: CASSLDLWQETGGYTF. This chain connects TRBV11-2 to TRBJ1-2; D remains unclear. Per the germline V gene, CDR1 is SGHAT and CDR2 is FQNNGV. Trimming took 0 bases from V and 7 from J, leaving 18 bases between them. The CDR3 sequence is 16 residues long. The full variable domain, with the rest looked up from reference TRBV11-2 and TRBJ1-2, is EAGVAQSPRYKIIEKRQSVAFWCNPISGHATLYWYQQILGQGPKLLIQFQNNGVVDDSQLPKDRFSAERLKGVDSTLKIQPAKLEDSAVYLCASSLDLWQETGGYTFGSGTRLTVV.

The rearrangement links TRBV28 to TRBJ2-6, with D tentatively TRBD1 (5 bases). This CDR3 spans 17 amino acids. Per the germline V gene, CDR1 is MDHEN and CDR2 is SYDVKM. The V and J ends lost 7 bases and 0 bases respectively, with 16 bases between them. The chain's CDR3 is CASTHRTTFSGANVLTF. In nucleotides, the CDR3 is TGTGCCAGCACACACAGGACCACTTTCTCTGGGGCCAACGTCCTGACTTTC. The full variable domain, completed using reference TRBV28 and TRBJ2-6, is DVKVTQSSRYLVKRTGEKVFLECVQDMDHENMFWYRQDPGLGLRLIYFSYDVKMKEKGDIPEGYSVSREKKERFSLILESASTNQTSMYLCASTHRTTFSGANVLTFGAGSRLTVL.

Within the sample, this clonotype is medium-sized. The V call is TRBV6-1, the J call TRBJ2-3; 8 nucleotides match TRBD2. Unmatched junction bases numbered 9, after V lost 9 bases and J lost 1 base. Germline loops: CDR1 MNHNS, CDR2 SASEGT. The CDR3 has 15 residues. CDR3 coding DNA: TGTGCCAGTTGGTCGGGGGGGTTTGGCACAGATACGCAGTATTTT. Amino acids: CASWSGGFGTDTQYF.

The CDR3 loop reads CASRRRLRGKNTQYF. The CDR3 DNA is TGTGCCAGCAGACGCCGGCTCAGGGGCAAAAATACGCAGTATTTT. The rearrangement links TRBV27 to TRBJ2-3; tentatively, D is TRBD1 (6 bases). The CDR3 extends over 15 amino acids. In germline, CDR1 is MNHEY, CDR2 SMNVEV (reference sequence). The V gene lost 6 bases and the J gene lost 7 bases, with 20 bases spanning the gap.

This clonotype has ten or more counts. The chain is built from TRBV6-1 and TRBJ1-5; D is unresolved. Germline V gives CDR1 MNHNS, CDR2 SASEGT. The CDR3 extends over 12 amino acids. Trimming took off 7 bases at V and 9 bases at J, with 13 bases between the two ends. The CDR3 spells CASTEDVRPQHF. The CDR3 nucleotides read TGTGCCAGCACCGAAGATGTACGGCCCCAGCATTTT.

This clonotype was seen once. Germline and junction disagree at one end, which may indicate a read error. The gene calls are TRBV6-1 and TRBJ2-4; weak D call: TRBD2 (6 bases). Per the germline V gene, CDR1 is MNHNS and CDR2 is SASEGT. There are 15 residues in the CDR3. CDR3 residues: CASSGSSGTENVQNF. CDR3 bases: TGTGCCAGCAGTGGTAGTAGCGGAACCGAAAACGTTCAGAACTTC.

This clonotype ranks as medium-sized. The chain is built from TRBV7-2 and TRBJ2-1; the D gene is possibly TRBD2 (5 bases). Trimming took 3 bases from V and 7 from J, leaving 13 bases between them. Germline V gene lookup returns CDR1 SGHTA and CDR2 FQGNSA. There are 14 residues in the CDR3. This CDR3 is CASSFRPRENEQFF. The CDR3 DNA is TGTGCCAGCAGCTTTCGACCCCGGGAAAATGAGCAGTTCTTC. The full variable domain, with the rest looked up from reference TRBV7-2 and TRBJ2-1, is GAGVSQSPSNKVTEKGKDVELRCDPISGHTALYWYRQSLGQGLEFLIYFQGNSAPDKSGLPSDRFSAERTGGSVSTLTIQRTQQEDSAVYLCASSFRPRENEQFFGPGTRLTVL.

The DNA for the CDR3 is TGTGCCAGCCGATCGGGGACTGAAGCTTTCTTT. Amino acids: CASRSGTEAFF. The V call is TRBV3-1, the J call TRBJ1-1; D call uncertain. The V end lost 8 bases, the J end lost 5 bases, and 9 bases lay between the germline ends. Germline V gene lookup returns CDR1 LGHDT and CDR2 YNNKEL (reference sequence). The CDR3 is 11 amino acids.

There are a few counts of this clonotype. This chain joins TRBV5-1 and TRBJ2-3, with D unclear. Germline V gene data show CDR1 as SGHRS and CDR2 as YFSETQ. The CDR3 is 14 amino acids. V was trimmed by 1 base and J by 0 bases, leaving 6 bases between them. The CDR3 nucleotides are TGCGCCAGCAGCTTGCCAGGTAGCACAGATACGCAGTATTTT. It encodes CASSLPGSTDTQYF.

This clonotype is medium-sized (0.01 to 0.1%) in the sample. The chain links TRBV27 to TRBJ2-5; D might be TRBD2 (5 bases). Trimming left V 4 bases short and J 11 bases short, with 17 bases between. CDR1 and CDR2 (germline): MNHEY, SMNVEV (reference sequence). This CDR3 is built from 13 residues. CDR3 bases: TGTGCCAGCAGTTCTCGGACTCCCATGCAGCAGTACTTC. It yields the protein CASSSRTPMQQYF.

The J gene is TRBJ2-5, the V gene TRBV6-1; no reliable D call. CDR1 is MNHNS, CDR2 SASEGT, per germline. V lost 6 bases, J lost 10 bases, and 18 bases lay in between. The CDR3 covers 13 residues. The CDR3 coding sequence is TGTGCCAGCAGCTCCCCCGCTCCTATTATCCAGTACTTC. This codes for CASSSPAPIIQYF.

This clonotype was seen at least ten times. The genes are TRBV7-6 and TRBJ2-5; 9 bases agree with TRBD1. The germline gives CDR1 SGHVS, CDR2 FNYEAQ. This CDR3 is built from 13 residues. Trimming at V came to 4 bases and at J to 3 bases, leaving 0 bases not matched to a gene. CDR3 protein: CASSWDREETQYF. DNA for the CDR3: TGTGCCAGCAGCTGGGACAGGGAAGAGACCCAGTACTTC. Full variable domain (remainder filled in from reference TRBV7-6 and TRBJ2-5): GAGVSQSPRYKVTKRGQDVALRCDPISGHVSLYWYRQALGQGPEFLTYFNYEAQQDKSGLPNDRFSAERPEGSISTLTIQRTEQRDSAMYRCASSWDREETQYFGPGTRLLVL.

This clonotype has more than one count but fewer than ten. The V call is TRBV27, the J call TRBJ2-5; no clear D gene. This CDR3 is built from 11 residues. Germline values: CDR1 MNHEY, CDR2 SMNVEV (reference sequence). CDR3: CGGGAQETQYF. For the CDR3, the DNA is TGTGGCGGCGGTGCTCAAGAGACCCAGTACTTC.

On this clonotype: A read error is likely, as this CDR3 ends without the conserved phenylalanine or tryptophan. The DNA is left out, because the CDR3 cannot be placed on it with certainty; the CDR3 is given as TCRdb lists it. This chain uses TRBV12-3 or TRBV12-4 with TRBJ2-3; the table's D call of TRBD1 was not tested on the DNA. The CDR3 has 16 residues if both end residues are counted. The CDR3 loop is CARKLGRGPIERPSTS.

There are a few counts of this clonotype. V and J are TRBV12-3 or TRBV12-4 and TRBJ2-5, with 7 nucleotides matching TRBD2. The CDR3 is 13 amino acids. V lost 5 bases, J lost 1 base, and 1 base stayed unmatched. This CDR3 reads CASSRLAQETQYF. In nucleotides, the CDR3 is TGTGCCAGCAGTAGACTAGCCCAAGAGACCCAGTACTTC.

This clonotype was seen a few times. The rearrangement joins TRBV10-2 to TRBJ2-2; TRBD2 matches 9 bases. Matching the DNA end better, TRBJ2-3 makes the J call doubtful. This CDR3 has 18 amino acids. The germline gives CDR1 WSHSY, CDR2 SAAADI. CDR3 sequence (DNA): TGCGCCAGCAGCTCCGGGACTAGCAGACAGCGCGGCACCGGGGAGCAGTATTTT. Translated: CASSSGTSRQRGTGEQYF.